Detailed here is one T cell receptor beta chain. Given a much more abundant clone one base away, this may be a read error. The data were taken from a study of human T cells and chemical hapten exposure. MiXCR was run by TCRdb on the RACE reads, yielding one entry per CDR3 protein. The sample lists about 68,000 distinct CDR3 sequences; about a tenth were seen once. Time point in this sample: pre-sensitization, week 0. Treatment here: therapeutic diphenylcyclopropenone sensitization with weekly scalp DPC. Germline CDR1 is WNHNN and CDR2 is SYGVQD (reference sequence). This CDR3 is 14 amino acids long. Specimen: whole blood, collected in connection with sensitization to the hapten diphenylcyclopropenone (DPC). This chain links TRBV10-1 with TRBJ1-6; maybe TRBD1 (6 bases). The sequence came from a woman aged 50 to 60 with alopecia areata. Some clones in this sample may be carry-over from other donors' samples. The CDR3 spells CASSEGGYNSPIHF. CDR3 bases: TGCGCCAGCAGTGAGGGGGGCTATAATTCACCCATCCACTTT.